What follows describes a single T cell receptor beta chain. Its target is not known. The data originate from a study of cytomegalovirus exposure and HLA in healthy donors. Study-level background: There were several hundred genotyped donors. Of these, 75% to 90% fell in the genetic ancestry cluster associated with self-reported Caucasian donors. Study-wide findings and caveats: Upon later analysis, HLA-associated TCR beta chains proved more clonally expanded than other, equally common chains. Solely CMV serostatus was available to characterize immune exposure. The classifier, whose performance was assessed in both the original and validation cohorts, reportedly diagnosed cytomegalovirus status with high specificity and sensitivity.

PCR used 60 Vbeta primers and 13 Jbeta primers. Assay: immunoSEQ multiplex PCR; the TCRdb copy retains only in-frame clones and omits some. Among 150,000 to 200,000 clones listed, approximately 80% were seen once. This CDR3 is 16 amino acids long. Germline V CDR1 and CDR2: LNHDA, SQIVND (reference sequence). Trimming stripped 5 bases from V and 5 bases from J, with 18 bases between. The sample taken for sequencing was PBMCs. The rearrangement links TRBV19 to TRBJ1-4, with a tentative D call TRBD1 (5 bases). This TCR came from a man younger than 35 in good health and CMV-seronegative. CDR3 nucleotide sequence: TGTGCCAGTAGTGCAAATACAGGAGCCACGAATGAAAAACTGTTTTTT. Its translation: CASSANTGATNEKLFF.